This is a list of T cell receptor beta chains from one sample in a study of T cell repertoires in cytomegalovirus infection. TCRdb re-called the reads with MiXCR, one entry per CDR3 protein. The data contain about 69,000 distinct CDR3 sequences, 25% to 30% of them singletons. Their antigen targets remain unknown. The sample was CD8+ T cells from cultured PBMCs, taken from culture after CMV antigen stimulation. Source of these receptors: a human donor in good health (CMV status not recorded). Some clones in this sample may be carry-over from other donors' samples. Both conserved end residues are part of each CDR3. Fields, in order: V gene, clone size, J gene, D gene, CDR3 protein, CDR3 DNA. A D gene is named only where the DNA matches it firmly. Not all rows give a size; the values are once, few, many and, for expanded clones, a class.

V: TRBV7-8; size: many; J: TRBJ2-1; D: NA; CDR3: CASSLGGSNEQFF; DNA: TGTGCCAGCAGCTTAGGTGGAAGCAATGAGCAGTTCTTC
V: TRBV9; size: few; J: TRBJ2-1; D: NA; CDR3: CASSGRAVGNEQFF; DNA: TGTGCCAGCAGCGGAAGGGCGGTAGGGAATGAGCAGTTCTTC
V: TRBV6-6; size: NA; J: TRBJ2-3; D: NA; CDR3: CASSYSWTGTDTQYF; DNA: TGTGCCAGCAGTTACTCCTGGACAGGCACAGATACGCAGTATTTT
V: TRBV7-6; size: NA; J: TRBJ2-1; D: TRBD2; CDR3: CASSESGAYNEQFF; DNA: TGTGCCAGCAGTGAGAGCGGGGCGTACAATGAGCAGTTCTTC
V: TRBV11-3; size: many; J: TRBJ2-1; D: TRBD2; CDR3: CASSFATSGGAGEQFF; DNA: TGTGCCAGCAGCTTCGCTACTAGCGGGGGGGCCGGTGAGCAGTTCTTC
V: TRBV7-9; size: few; J: TRBJ1-5; D: NA; CDR3: CASSPKNDRDGYSNQPQHF; DNA: TGTGCCAGCAGCCCTAAAAACGATCGGGACGGTTATAGCAATCAGCCCCAGCATTTT
V: TRBV11-2; size: NA; J: TRBJ2-1; D: TRBD1; CDR3: CASSFQGQDSYNEQFF; DNA: TGTGCCAGCAGCTTCCAAGGACAGGACTCCTACAATGAGCAGTTCTTC
V: TRBV9; size: NA; J: TRBJ1-2; D: NA; CDR3: CASSVAGTPYGYTF; DNA: TGTGCCAGCAGCGTAGCCGGGACGCCTTATGGCTACACCTTC
V: TRBV7-2; size: many; J: TRBJ2-5; D: NA; CDR3: CASSWGLWSQYF; DNA: TGTGCCAGCAGCTGGGGGCTATGGTCCCAGTACTTC
V: TRBV19; size: NA; J: TRBJ2-7; D: NA; CDR3: CASSIGGTYEQYF; DNA: TGTGCCAGTAGTATTGGGGGGACCTACGAGCAGTACTTC
V: TRBV28; size: NA; J: TRBJ1-1; D: NA; CDR3: CASSFLNTEAFF; DNA: TGTGCCAGCAGTTTTTTGAACACTGAAGCTTTCTTT
V: TRBV27; size: NA; J: TRBJ1-5; D: NA; CDR3: CASKGGSSNQPQHF; DNA: TGTGCCAGCAAAGGGGGGTCTAGCAATCAGCCCCAGCATTTT
V: TRBV28; size: NA; J: TRBJ1-1; D: NA; CDR3: CASSPWFMNTEAFF; DNA: TGTGCCAGCAGTCCCTGGTTCATGAACACTGAAGCTTTCTTT
V: TRBV15; size: NA; J: TRBJ1-4; D: NA; CDR3: CASSKWGINEKLFF; DNA: TGTGCCAGCTCCAAATGGGGGATTAATGAAAAACTGTTTTTT
V: TRBV6-2/TRBV6-3; size: few; J: TRBJ2-2; D: NA; CDR3: CASSYRGANTGELFF; DNA: TGTGCCAGCAGTTACAGGGGCGCGAACACCGGGGAGCTGTTTTTT
V: TRBV24-1; size: many; J: TRBJ2-3; D: NA; CDR3: CATSDKGAYNTQYF; DNA: TGTGCCACCAGTGACAAAGGAGCCTACAATACGCAGTATTTT